This T cell receptor beta chain was sequenced during a study of shared clonotypes between healthy human individuals. Study as a whole: There were three CD4 naive, three CD4 memory, two CD8 naive and one CD8 memory plates per donor.

CD4+ cells yielded CD45RA+ naive and CD45RA-negative memory subsets. The data were produced by immunoSEQ multiplex PCR, yet TCRdb's version contains in-frame clones alone and is incomplete. Seen here are 2 million to 2.5 million clones, roughly 93% observed once, and the top ten hold about 0.39%. This CDR3 has 14 residues. The V and J ends lost 2 bases and 6 bases respectively, with 15 bases between them. CDR1 and CDR2 (germline): SQVTM, ANQGSEA. The receptor comes from a man aged 18 to 30 in good health. Some clones in this sample may be carry-over from other donors' samples. The rearrangement links TRBV29-1 to TRBJ2-3; D may be TRBD1 (8 bases). The sequenced sample was naive CD4+ T cells from PBMCs. The subset was: CD45RA+ positively selected. CDR3 DNA: TGCAGCGTTGAAACTACAGGGGGAGGGGATACGCAGTATTTT. The encoded protein is CSVETTGGGDTQYF.